Below are 22 T cell receptor beta chains sequenced from a single sample in a study of cytomegalovirus exposure and HLA in healthy donors. PCR was performed using 60 Vbeta and 13 Jbeta primers. Sequenced by immunoSEQ multiplex PCR; TCRdb stores in-frame clones only, minus some. Found here are 140,000 or so clones, over 65% of them singletons; the top ten hold 3.5% to 5%. The sequenced sample consisted of PBMCs. These receptors originate from a man aged 18 to 29 in good health and CMV-seropositive.

The chain carries TRBV28 and TRBJ2-7, with D possibly TRBD1 on 5 matching bases. Between the trimmed V and J ends, which lost 6 bases and 0 bases, there was a span of 12 bases. The CDR3 runs to 14 residues. The germline gives CDR1 MDHEN, CDR2 SYDVKM. The CDR3, as DNA: TGTGCCAGCAGCCCGGACACGTCCTCCTACGAGCAGTACTTC. Translating it yields CASSPDTSSYEQYF. The entire variable domain, with the rest obtained from reference TRBV28 and TRBJ2-7, is as follows: DVKVTQSSRYLVKRTGEKVFLECVQDMDHENMFWYRQDPGLGLRLIYFSYDVKMKEKGDIPEGYSVSREKKERFSLILESASTNQTSMYLCASSPDTSSYEQYFGPGTRLTVT.

V usage is TRBV4-1 and J usage is TRBJ2-3; D may be TRBD2 (6 bases). The CDR3 is 17 residues long. Per the germline V gene, CDR1 is MGHRA and CDR2 is YSYEKL. The V end lost 4 bases, the J end lost 0 bases, and 17 bases lay between the germline ends. Written as DNA, the CDR3 is TGCGCCAGCAGCCCTACCCCCCCGGGGACTAGCACAGATACGCAGTATTTT. It codes for CASSPTPPGTSTDTQYF.

The genes are TRBV7-8 and TRBJ1-5; maybe TRBD1 (6 bases). The CDR3 totals 15 residues. Trimming left V 5 bases short and J 3 bases short, with 14 bases between. CDR1 and CDR2 (germline): SGHVS, FQNEAQ. As DNA, the CDR3 is TGTGCCAGCAGCCACAACAGGGTAACCAATCAGCCCCAGCATTTT. Translating gives CASSHNRVTNQPQHF.

The chain is built from TRBV19 and TRBJ1-2; a possible D gene is TRBD1 (6 bases). The CDR3 is made up of 13 amino acids. CDR1 LNHDA and CDR2 SQIVND come from the germline V gene (reference sequence). Trimming cost V 3 bases and J 5 bases, with 10 bases left between them. CDR3 amino acids: CASSIVQGYGYTF. CDR3 DNA sequence: TGTGCCAGTAGTATCGTACAGGGATATGGCTACACCTTC.

This clone came up once. The genes are TRBV9 and TRBJ2-7; 7 bases are a match to TRBD2. From germline, CDR1 is SGDLS and CDR2 YYNGEE. The CDR3 totals 15 residues. Germline trimming cut 0 bases from V and 6 bases from J; bases unmatched to any gene: 9. The CDR3 bases are TGTGCCAGCAGCGTAGGCGCGGGAGTGCTGCTCGAGCAGTACTTC. This translates into CASSVGAGVLLEQYF.

The chain carries TRBV6-5 and TRBJ1-4, with 9 nucleotides matching TRBD1. The CDR3 has 15 amino acids. CDR1 and CDR2 from the germline V gene are MNHEY and SVGAGI. With V trimmed by 2 bases and J by 7 bases, 5 bases remained unmatched. The CDR3 nucleotides read TGTGCCAGCAGTTACGTGGGGACAGGGCGTGAAAAACTGTTTTTT. Translation gives CASSYVGTGREKLFF.

In nucleotides, the CDR3 is TGCGCCAGCACCCAGGGGCGGGCACACAATGAGCAGTTCTTC. Protein sequence: CASTQGRAHNEQFF. V and J are TRBV10-2 and TRBJ2-1; TRBD1 is a possible D gene (6 bases). The CDR3 sequence is 14 residues long. Germline values: CDR1 WSHSY, CDR2 SAAADI. Trimming left V 7 bases short and J 5 bases short, with 15 bases between.

The chain is built from TRBV5-6 and TRBJ2-5; D gene unclear. The CDR3 extends over 15 amino acids. V was shortened by 4 bases and J by 3 bases, with 16 bases between the two germline ends. Germline values: CDR1 SGHDT, CDR2 YYEEEE. The CDR3 loop reads CASSPQVDSKETQYF. CDR3 nucleotides: TGTGCCAGCAGCCCCCAAGTTGACTCGAAAGAGACCCAGTACTTC.

The genes are TRBV4-2 and TRBJ2-3, with 8 bases lining up with TRBD2. After removal of 7 bases from V and 2 bases from J, the junction contained 14 bases not matched to a gene. The CDR3 is 17 residues long. The germline V gene has CDR1 LGHNA and CDR2 YNFKEQ. CDR3 bases: TGTGCCAGCAACTGGTGGGAGCGGGGGCATTCCACAGATACGCAGTATTTT. Protein: CASNWWERGHSTDTQYF.

J is TRBJ1-2 and V is TRBV21-1; whether TRBD1, the table's D call, matches the DNA was not checked. TRBV21-1 is classified as a pseudogene. This CDR3 is built from 14 residues. CDR3 sequence reads: CARTRPRDSDGYTF. CDR3 coding DNA: TGTGCCAGAACTAGGCCGAGGGACAGCGATGGCTACACCTTC.

This clone came up a few times. J is TRBJ2-1 and V is TRBV5-1, with TRBD2 identical over 11 bases. V gave up 4 bases and J gave up 7 bases; unmatched junction bases: 10. Looked up from germline, CDR1 is SGHRS and CDR2 is YFSETQ. This CDR3 contains 16 residues. The CDR3 nucleotides read TGCGCCAGCAGCGGACTTCCGGGACTAGCGGAGAATGAGCAGTTCTTC. Encoded protein: CASSGLPGLAENEQFF.

As concerns this clone: In the same sample, other DNA sequences code for this CDR3. The V call is TRBV28, the J call TRBJ1-5, with TRBD1 identical over 9 bases. Germline V CDR1 and CDR2: MDHEN, SYDVKM. J was trimmed by 3 bases and V by 5 bases; bases with no gene match: 2. The CDR3 covers 14 residues. CDR3 loop: CASSGTGYNQPQHF. The CDR3 DNA reads TGTGCCAGCAGTGGGACAGGGTACAATCAGCCCCAGCATTTT.

The V and J genes are TRBV7-2 and TRBJ1-6; TRBD1 aligns across 8 bases. This CDR3 is 15 amino acids long. Germline loops: CDR1 SGHTA, CDR2 FQGNSA. Trimming cost V 5 bases and J 10 bases; bases outside gene matches: 10. The CDR3 DNA reads as TGTGCCAGCAGCACCCGGACAGGGCTTGGGTCACCCCTCCACTTT. Its protein product is CASSTRTGLGSPLHF.

The genes are TRBV10-1 and TRBJ1-3; 8 nucleotides align to TRBD1. The junction had 10 bases not matched to a gene; V was cut back by 3 bases and J by 3 bases. This CDR3 region has 17 residues. The germline V gene encodes CDR1 WNHNN and CDR2 SYGVQD (reference sequence). The CDR3 DNA reads as TGCGCCAGCAGTGAACACCCTGACAGGGGAAATGGAAACACCATATATTTT. Translated, it gives CASSEHPDRGNGNTIYF.

V is TRBV28 and J is TRBJ2-7, with a possible D match to TRBD2 (5 bases). The CDR3 contains 15 residues. Trimming removed 3 bases at V and 3 bases at J, with 15 bases between. In germline, CDR1 is MDHEN, CDR2 SYDVKM. DNA of the CDR3: TGTGCCAGCAGTTTTCGGACTCAAGTAGTCTACGAGCAGTACTTC. Its protein is CASSFRTQVVYEQYF.

This clone was counted between two and nine times. The chain joins TRBV11-1 to TRBJ2-1, with 11 nucleotides matching TRBD2. V dropped 5 bases and J dropped 5; count of bases not matched to a gene: 5. This CDR3 region has 15 residues. From germline, CDR1 is SGHAT and CDR2 FQDESV (reference sequence). The CDR3 DNA reads TGTGCCAGCAGCCCCGCGGGACTAGCGGACAATGAGCAGTTCTTC. Translated, it gives CASSPAGLADNEQFF.

V and J are TRBV2 and TRBJ1-5; tentatively, D is TRBD1 (6 bases). CDR1 is SNHLY and CDR2 is FYNNEI in the germline V gene. Trimming cost V 8 bases and J 4 bases, with 9 bases left between them. This CDR3 spans 12 amino acids. This CDR3 is CASRQGNQPQHF. CDR3 in DNA: TGTGCCAGCCGGCAGGGGAATCAGCCCCAGCATTTT.

The chain links TRBV5-6 to TRBJ1-2; 7 bases align to TRBD1. Germline assignment: CDR1 SGHDT and CDR2 YYEEEE. CDR3 length: 13 amino acids. After removal of 2 bases from V and 6 bases from J, the junction contained 4 bases not matched to a gene. This CDR3 is CASSLGTVDGYTF. The CDR3 DNA reads TGTGCCAGCAGCTTAGGGACAGTGGATGGCTACACCTTC.

About this clone: Different DNA sequences within this sample yield the same CDR3. V usage is TRBV5-1 and J usage is TRBJ2-1; D unclear. Trimming removed 8 bases from V and 0 bases from J, with 9 bases in between. Germline-derived CDR1 and CDR2 are SGHRS and YFSETQ. The CDR3 extends over 13 amino acids. The CDR3 protein is CASSLSSYNEQFF. CDR3 DNA sequence: TGCGCCAGTTCTCTTAGCTCCTACAATGAGCAGTTCTTC.

The chain carries TRBV7-2 and TRBJ2-7, with D perhaps TRBD2 (5 bases). Trimming took off 1 base at V and 0 bases at J, with 16 bases between the two ends. This CDR3 contains 17 residues. Germline CDR1 reads SGHTA; CDR2 reads FQGNSA. In nucleotides, the CDR3 is TGTGCCAGCAGCTTAGGATCTTTTAGCGTAAGCTCCTACGAGCAGTACTTC. Residues: CASSLGSFSVSSYEQYF.

This clone was observed once. The chain links TRBV4-1 to TRBJ1-2; D is possibly TRBD1 (5 bases). This CDR3 has 16 amino acids. Trimming left V 0 bases short and J 2 bases short, with 13 bases between. Looked up from germline, CDR1 is MGHRA and CDR2 is YSYEKL. CDR3 nucleotides: TGCGCCAGCAGCCAAGAACCGGGGCGGGGGAACTATGGCTACACCTTC. Encoded protein: CASSQEPGRGNYGYTF.

This chain uses TRBV18 with TRBJ2-1; D gene uncertain. From germline, CDR1 is KGHSH and CDR2 LQKENI. V lost 1 base, J lost 15 bases, and 19 bases lay in between. The CDR3 loop spans 14 amino acids. The CDR3 DNA follows: TGTGCCAGCTCACCACTTTCGTCCCATGCTGGGCTGTTCTTC. Amino acid sequence: CASSPLSSHAGLFF.